This is a list of T cell receptor beta chains from one sample in a study of breast tumors, draining lymph nodes, adjacent tissues. From the multiplex PCR reads, TCRdb called clonotypes with MiXCR, one entry per CDR3 protein. The sample carries 130,000 or so distinct CDR3 sequences, approximately 21% recorded once. Sample: axillary lymph node tissue. The receptors stem from a female donor with breast cancer. Some clones in this sample may be carry-over from other donors' samples. Each CDR3 is given with its conserved first and last residue. The D gene is left open where the match is weak. Clone sizes are given selectively: once, few, many, or a class where the clone is expanded.

v_gene	j_gene	abundance	d_gene	CDR3aa	CDR3nt
TRBV4-2	TRBJ1-3	many	-	CASSQRGSSGNTIYF	TGTGCCAGCAGCCAAAGGGGCAGCTCTGGAAACACCATATATTTT
TRBV4-1	TRBJ1-5	-	-	CASSQGWAQHNQPQHF	TGCGCCAGCAGCCAAGGATGGGCACAGCATAATCAGCCCCAGCATTTT
TRBV19	TRBJ1-1	-	-	CASSPGVTEAFF	TGTGCCAGTAGTCCAGGGGTCACTGAAGCTTTCTTT
TRBV20-1	TRBJ1-2	many	-	CSGSGIGYTF	TGCAGTGGATCAGGGATTGGCTACACCTTC
TRBV5-4	TRBJ2-7	many	-	CASSLIYGSHPLEQYF	TGTGCCAGCAGCTTGATTTACGGGAGTCATCCACTCGAGCAGTACTTC
TRBV6-1	TRBJ1-1	-	-	CASSEHRREAFF	TGTGCCAGCAGTGAACATCGGAGGGAAGCTTTCTTT
TRBV6-5	TRBJ2-7	-	-	CASSPTPGAEQYF	TGTGCTAGCAGTCCCACGCCGGGGGCCGAGCAGTACTTC
TRBV19	TRBJ2-1	few	-	CASSIGGLGPTYNGQFF	TGTGCCAGTAGTATAGGCGGGTTGGGGCCCACCTACAATGGGCAGTTCTTC
TRBV11-3	TRBJ2-2	few	TRBD2	CASSLRLAVNTGELFF	TGTGCCAGCAGCTTACGGCTAGCGGTTAACACCGGGGAGCTGTTTTTT
TRBV7-7	TRBJ2-1	many	-	CASSLEPYNEQFF	TGTGCTAGCAGCTTAGAGCCTTACAATGAGCAGTTCTTC
TRBV5-4	TRBJ2-2	-	TRBD2	CASSLGRREGRGGELFF	TGTGCCAGCAGCTTGGGTCGACGGGAGGGTCGTGGCGGGGAGCTGTTTTTT
TRBV28	TRBJ1-5	few	-	CASSLYGPNQPQHF	TGTGCCAGCAGTTTATATGGGCCTAATCAGCCCCAGCATTTT
TRBV6-4	TRBJ2-6	-	-	CASSQPGRLSGANVLTF	TGTGCCAGCAGCCAACCGGGACGGCTCTCTGGGGCCAACGTCCTGACTTTC
TRBV9	TRBJ1-3	many	-	CASSVAASHHSGNTIYF	TGTGCCAGCAGCGTAGCCGCAAGCCACCACTCTGGAAACACCATATATTTT
TRBV5-1	TRBJ2-1	many	TRBD2	CASSGGEGLNSYNEQFF	TGCGCCAGCAGCGGGGGGGAGGGTCTTAACTCCTACAATGAGCAGTTCTTC
TRBV24-1	TRBJ2-7	-	-	CATSDFSQGGDKQYF	TGTGCCACCAGTGATTTTTCACAGGGGGGGGACAAGCAGTACTTC
TRBV6-4	TRBJ2-3	many	-	CASSGSGGSTDTQYF	TGTGCCAGCAGCGGGTCCGGCGGGAGCACAGATACGCAGTATTTT
TRBV19	TRBJ1-3	many	-	CASSPTVSGNTIYF	TGTGCCAGTAGCCCGACAGTCTCTGGAAACACCATATATTTT
TRBV15	TRBJ2-2	many	-	CATSSGTAVRPGELFF	TGTGCCACCAGTAGTGGGACTGCCGTTAGACCCGGGGAGCTGTTTTTT
TRBV28	TRBJ2-2	-	-	CASKVGIIGSTGELFF	TGTGCCAGCAAAGTGGGTATTATAGGGAGCACCGGGGAGCTGTTTTTT
TRBV6-6	TRBJ2-5	few	-	CASSYSNRALQETQYF	TGTGCCAGCAGTTACTCGAACAGGGCCCTCCAAGAGACCCAGTACTTC
TRBV9	TRBJ2-1	many	-	CASSVEGAARDEQFF	TGTGCCAGCAGCGTAGAGGGCGCCGCTAGGGATGAGCAGTTCTTC
TRBV2	TRBJ1-6	many	-	CASSTTWDGGYNSPLHF	TGTGCCAGCAGTACCACCTGGGACGGAGGATATAATTCACCCCTCCACTTT
TRBV5-8	TRBJ2-1	many	TRBD2	CASSIQRTSGSLNEQFF	TGTGCCAGCAGCATACAACGGACTAGCGGGAGTTTGAATGAGCAGTTCTTC
TRBV12-3/TRBV12-4	TRBJ2-3	many	TRBD2	CASSSRLAGVTDTQYF	TGTGCCAGCAGTTCCCGACTAGCGGGAGTTACAGATACGCAGTATTTT
TRBV19	TRBJ2-7	many	TRBD2	CASSTKAGEEYEQYF	TGTGCCAGTAGTACGAAAGCGGGAGAGGAATACGAGCAGTACTTC
TRBV30	TRBJ2-5	-	-	CAWRTGGEETQYF	TGTGCCTGGAGAACCGGCGGGGAGGAGACCCAGTACTTC
TRBV20-1	TRBJ2-5	many	-	CSASGYGRGWEWEETQYF	TGCAGTGCTAGTGGATACGGGAGAGGTTGGGAGTGGGAAGAGACCCAGTACTTC
TRBV20-1	TRBJ2-3	many	TRBD2	CSASGGNTDTQYF	TGCAGTGCTAGCGGGGGGAACACAGATACGCAGTATTTT
TRBV6-5	TRBJ1-2	many	-	CASSLRTPNLSGYTF	TGTGCCAGCAGTTTGCGGACGCCAAATTTGAGTGGCTACACCTTC
TRBV7-8	TRBJ2-2	many	TRBD2	CASSLGGLAGGTGELFF	TGTGCCAGCAGCTTAGGGGGACTAGCGGGAGGTACCGGGGAGCTGTTTTTT
TRBV7-8	TRBJ2-1	many	-	CASSPSSYNEQFF	TGTGCCAGCAGCCCAAGCTCCTACAATGAGCAGTTCTTC
TRBV5-1	TRBJ2-7	many	-	CASSLWRDPTYEQYF	TGCGCCAGCAGCTTGTGGCGGGACCCGACCTACGAGCAGTACTTC
TRBV12-3/TRBV12-4	TRBJ2-1	-	TRBD2	CASNREAYNEQFF	TGTGCCAGCAACCGGGAGGCCTACAATGAGCAGTTCTTC
TRBV28	TRBJ2-7	-	-	CASSFSPATNSYEQYF	TGTGCCAGCAGTTTTTCCCCAGCGACCAACTCCTACGAGCAGTACTTC
TRBV25-1	TRBJ2-7	-	-	CASGQGLHEQYF	TGTGCCAGCGGCCAGGGGCTACACGAGCAGTACTTC
TRBV3-1	TRBJ2-7	-	-	CASSQGEGTYEQYF	TGTGCCAGCAGCCAAGGTGAGGGAACCTACGAGCAGTACTTC
TRBV20-1	TRBJ2-7	many	-	CSARAMRTEQYF	TGCAGTGCTAGAGCAATGCGAACCGAGCAGTACTTC
TRBV5-4	TRBJ2-3	-	-	CVGSPAGGPSTDTQYF	TGTGTCGGCAGCCCGGCAGGAGGGCCCAGCACAGATACGCAGTATTTT
TRBV2	TRBJ2-3	many	-	CASSASAGGTDTQYF	TGTGCCAGCAGCGCCTCGGCGGGCGGTACAGATACGCAGTATTTT
TRBV15	TRBJ2-1	many	-	CATSRDRPELAGPDNEQFF	TGTGCCACCAGCAGAGATAGGCCCGAGTTGGCAGGTCCGGACAATGAGCAGTTCTTC
TRBV4-2	TRBJ2-1	-	TRBD2	CASSQGGTSGDNEQFF	TGTGCCAGCAGCCAAGGGGGGACTAGCGGCGACAATGAGCAGTTCTTC
TRBV25-1	TRBJ2-2	many	TRBD2	CASSLNGVAGPRPIGYTGELFF	TGTGCCAGCAGTTTAAACGGGGTAGCGGGACCACGCCCAATCGGATACACCGGGGAGCTGTTTTTT
TRBV2	TRBJ2-1	many	-	CASNEGREQFF	TGTGCCAGCAATGAGGGCCGTGAGCAGTTCTTC
TRBV28	TRBJ2-1	-	TRBD2	CASRSLAGRRGEQFF	TGTGCCAGCAGGTCCCTAGCGGGCCGACGCGGTGAGCAGTTCTTC
TRBV10-3	TRBJ1-6	many	-	CAISGLGSPLHF	TGTGCCATCAGTGGGTTGGGTTCACCCCTCCACTTT
TRBV6-5	TRBJ1-1	once	-	CASSKPTDFYTEAFF	TGTGCCAGCAGTAAGCCGACAGACTTTTACACTGAAGCTTTCTTT
TRBV5-6	TRBJ2-7	many	-	CASSLGLGGGSSYEQYF	TGTGCCAGCAGCTTGGGATTGGGGGGCGGAAGCTCCTACGAGCAGTACTTC
TRBV20-1	TRBJ2-1	many	-	CSARDPWYNEQFF	TGCAGTGCTAGAGATCCCTGGTACAATGAGCAGTTCTTC
TRBV19	TRBJ2-7	many	TRBD2	CASSRIGLAGDPGSYEQYF	TGTGCCAGTAGTAGAATCGGACTAGCGGGAGATCCAGGGTCCTACGAGCAGTACTTC
TRBV20-1	TRBJ2-7	many	-	CSAPRTGEQYF	TGCAGTGCCCCCCGGACGGGGGAGCAGTACTTC